The T cell receptor beta chain described here comes from a study of control samples from healthy donors and cancer patients. Produced via immunoSEQ multiplex PCR; TCRdb's table is partial and in-frame only. In the table there are roughly 88,000 clones, approximately 95% of which are singletons. Germline V lookup: CDR1 LGHNA, CDR2 YSLEER. Between the trimmed V and J ends, which lost 0 bases and 2 bases, there was a span of 19 bases. This CDR3 has 18 residues. The V gene is TRBV4-3, the J gene TRBJ1-1; a weak D match, TRBD1 (6 bases). The source of this sequence is a man younger than 30 in good health. Specimen: blood. This CDR3 is CASSQDLTPDRGNTEAFF. The CDR3 DNA follows: TGCGCCAGCAGCCAAGATCTCACACCGGACAGAGGAAACACTGAAGCTTTCTTT.